Reported below is one T cell receptor (beta chain). The count of this clone is one. Its antigen is unknown. Qualities for individual bases were not recorded, and no much larger clone is one base off. The data are from a study of cytomegalovirus exposure and HLA in healthy donors (dated by TCRdb to 2017 to 2019). For context, the study as a whole: A later analysis indicated that the 120 validation repertoires were generated on the platform also employed for the roughly 730 repertoires of the first cohort. To predict cytomegalovirus infection status, the study combined high-throughput TCR immunosequencing, statistical association of individual TCRs with disease status, and machine learning. The study aimed to test whether signatures of past pathogen exposure could be identified by cataloging public T cell receptors. Along with the approximately 670-subject first cohort, a separate validation cohort of more than 90 different subjects was used. Broader findings and caveats from the paper: All 120 or so repertoires were used to score co-occurrence in the validation cohort in a later analysis, because that analysis had no HLA typing for the cohort. The authors suggested that the approach could potentially be extended to other disease states and immunological phenotypes. The study gave a list of roughly 150 TCR beta chains associated with cytomegalovirus. In a later analysis, TCRs clustered in the first cohort were found to also tend to co-occur in the 120 validation repertoires, with 94% of cluster scores above 0. Three of the identified cytomegalovirus-associated TCR beta chains were confirmed in vitro to be specific for cytomegalovirus antigens. In both the original and validation cohorts, the classifier was reported to diagnose cytomegalovirus status with high specificity and sensitivity. Most TCR sequences were observed very rarely across donors, whereas some public TCRs were present in many individuals.

For CDR1 and CDR2, the germline V gene lists KGHSH and LQKENI. Trimming costs V 6 bases and J 11 bases, and their ends lie 19 bases apart. The CDR3 measures 13 amino acids from cysteine to phenylalanine. The only DNA kept is the CDR3, 39 bases in frame from the first base. The donors were included in the validation cohort of over a hundred subjects, a group kept apart from the roughly 700-subject first cohort. The method behind the library was the immunoSEQ multiplex PCR assay. The authors' pipeline ran thus. A statistical classification framework was developed to diagnose cytomegalovirus status using the catalog of TCR beta chain sequences. Here the immuneACCESS table is served through TCRdb, limited to in-frame sequences with V and J called. Missing clones are a known gap in these copies; in checked studies unresolved V genes cover under half, and the rest lacks a known reason. V and J calls and clone size follow that table, whereas D and trimming were derived from the DNA. Recorded for this sample are 60,000 or so clones; roughly nine tenths of them occurred a single time. The ten largest clonotypes hold around 2.2% of the sample.

The sequence was collected from a woman in her twenties or thirties in good health and CMV-seronegative. Sequenced sample: PBMCs. The chain joins TRBV18 to TRBJ1-1; 6 matching bases give a weak D call of TRBD1. The DNA sequence is as follows: TGTGCCAGCTCGCCAACAGGGATGGATAGGGCTTTCTTT. Its protein is CASSPTGMDRAFF.